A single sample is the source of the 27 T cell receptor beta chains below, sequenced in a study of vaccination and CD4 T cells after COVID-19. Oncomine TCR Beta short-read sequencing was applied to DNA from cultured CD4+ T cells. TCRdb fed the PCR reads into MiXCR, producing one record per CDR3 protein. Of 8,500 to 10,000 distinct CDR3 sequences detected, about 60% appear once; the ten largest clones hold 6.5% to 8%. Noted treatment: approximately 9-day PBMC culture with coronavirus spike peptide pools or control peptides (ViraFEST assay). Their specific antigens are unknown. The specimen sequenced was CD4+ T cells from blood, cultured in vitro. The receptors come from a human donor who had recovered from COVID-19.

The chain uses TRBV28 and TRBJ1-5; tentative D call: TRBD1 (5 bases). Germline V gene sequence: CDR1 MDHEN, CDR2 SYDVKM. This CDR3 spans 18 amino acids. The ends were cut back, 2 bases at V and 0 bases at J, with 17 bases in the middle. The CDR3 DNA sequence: TGTGCCAGCAGTTTAGGAGGGCGGGGACGATATAGCAATCAGCCCCAGCATTTT. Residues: CASSLGGRGRYSNQPQHF. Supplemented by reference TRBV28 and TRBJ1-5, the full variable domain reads DVKVTQSSRYLVKRTGEKVFLECVQDMDHENMFWYRQDPGLGLRLIYFSYDVKMKEKGDIPEGYSVSREKKERFSLILESASTNQTSMYLCASSLGGRGRYSNQPQHFGDGTRLSIL.

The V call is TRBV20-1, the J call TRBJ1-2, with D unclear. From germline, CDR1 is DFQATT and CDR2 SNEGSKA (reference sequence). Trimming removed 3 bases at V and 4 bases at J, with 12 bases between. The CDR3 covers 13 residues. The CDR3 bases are TGCAGTGCTAGTGTAGGGCCGCGCTATGGCTACACCTTC. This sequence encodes CSASVGPRYGYTF.

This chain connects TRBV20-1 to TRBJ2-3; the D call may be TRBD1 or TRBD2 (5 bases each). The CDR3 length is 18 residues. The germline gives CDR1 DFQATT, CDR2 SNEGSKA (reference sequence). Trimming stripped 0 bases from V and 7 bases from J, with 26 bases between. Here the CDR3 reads CSARDPGWGMRDTHTQYF. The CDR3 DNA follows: TGCAGTGCTAGAGACCCCGGGTGGGGGATGAGGGATACGCATACGCAGTATTTT.

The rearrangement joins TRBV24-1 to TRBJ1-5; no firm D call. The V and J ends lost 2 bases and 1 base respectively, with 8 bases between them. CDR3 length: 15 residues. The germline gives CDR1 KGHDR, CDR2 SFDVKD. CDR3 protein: CATSDSQRSNQPQHF. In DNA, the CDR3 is TGTGCCACCAGTGATTCACAGAGAAGCAATCAGCCCCAGCATTTT.

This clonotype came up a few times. The CDR3 DNA reads TGCGCCAGCAGCTTGGATGGGGTAGCGGGCACTGAAGCTTTCTTT. Amino acid sequence: CASSLDGVAGTEAFF. The rearrangement uses TRBV5-1 and TRBJ1-1; D is ambiguous. Germline CDR1 reads SGHRS; CDR2 reads YFSETQ. V was cut by 0 bases and J by 4 bases, with 13 bases left in between. This CDR3 is 15 amino acids long. The variable domain in full, completed from reference TRBV5-1 and TRBJ1-1, reads KAGVTQTPRYLIKTRGQQVTLSCSPISGHRSVSWYQQTPGQGLQFLFEYFSETQRNKGNFPGRFSGRQFSNSRSEMNVSTLELGDSALYLCASSLDGVAGTEAFFGQGTRLTVV.

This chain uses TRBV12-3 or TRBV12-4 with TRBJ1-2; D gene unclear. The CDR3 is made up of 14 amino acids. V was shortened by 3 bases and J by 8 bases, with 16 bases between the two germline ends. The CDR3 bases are TGTGCCAGCAGTTTGTCCGTTGGGTCGCAAGGCTACACCTTC. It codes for CASSLSVGSQGYTF.

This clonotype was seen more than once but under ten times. The CDR3 loop reads CATSREDRVGGQPQHF. The CDR3 DNA reads as TGTGCCACCAGCAGAGAGGACAGGGTAGGCGGTCAGCCCCAGCATTTT. This chain uses TRBV15 with TRBJ1-5; 8 positions agree with TRBD1. The CDR3 is made up of 16 amino acids. CDR1 LNHNV and CDR2 YYDKDF come from the germline V gene (reference sequence). Trimming at V came to 0 bases and at J to 6 bases, leaving 7 bases not matched to a gene.

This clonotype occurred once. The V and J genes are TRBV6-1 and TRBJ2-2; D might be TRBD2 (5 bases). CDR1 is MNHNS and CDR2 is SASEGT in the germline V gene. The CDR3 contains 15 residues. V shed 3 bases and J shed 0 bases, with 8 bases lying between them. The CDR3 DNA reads TGTGCCAGCAGTGAGGGCGGGCCGAACACCGGGGAGCTGTTTTTT. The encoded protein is CASSEGGPNTGELFF.

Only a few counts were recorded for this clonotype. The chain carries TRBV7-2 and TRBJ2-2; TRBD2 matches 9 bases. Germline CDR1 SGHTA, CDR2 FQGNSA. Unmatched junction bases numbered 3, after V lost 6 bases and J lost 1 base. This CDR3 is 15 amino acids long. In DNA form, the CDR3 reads TGTGCCAGCAGTCAGACTAGCGGGAACACCGGGGAGCTGTTTTTT. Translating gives CASSQTSGNTGELFF. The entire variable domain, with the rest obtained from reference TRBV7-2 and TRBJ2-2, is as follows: GAGVSQSPSNKVTEKGKDVELRCDPISGHTALYWYRQSLGQGLEFLIYFQGNSAPDKSGLPSDRFSAERTGGSVSTLTIQRTQQEDSAVYLCASSQTSGNTGELFFGEGSRLTVL.

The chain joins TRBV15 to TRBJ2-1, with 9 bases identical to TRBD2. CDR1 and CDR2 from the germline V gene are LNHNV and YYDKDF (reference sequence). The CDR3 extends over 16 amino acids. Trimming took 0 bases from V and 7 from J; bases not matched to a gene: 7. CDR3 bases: TGTGCCACCAGCAGAGATCCCCTAGCGGGATATAATGAGCAGTTCTTC. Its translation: CATSRDPLAGYNEQFF.

In DNA form, the CDR3 reads TGCGCCAGCAGCCAAGGCGTACTGGGACTAGGCTCCTACGAGCAGTACTTC. Translated: CASSQGVLGLGSYEQYF. The V call is TRBV4-1, the J call TRBJ2-7, with TRBD2 identical over 8 bases. The CDR3 spans 17 residues. CDR1 is MGHRA, CDR2 YSYEKL, per germline. The V segment lost 1 base and the J segment 0 bases; nucleotides outside the gene matches: 8.

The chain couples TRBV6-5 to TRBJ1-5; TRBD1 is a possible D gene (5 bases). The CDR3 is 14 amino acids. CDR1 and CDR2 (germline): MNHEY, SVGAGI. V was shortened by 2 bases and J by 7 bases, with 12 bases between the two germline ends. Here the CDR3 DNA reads TGTGCCAGCAGTTACCTCGTCGGGGCCCAGCCCCAGCATTTT. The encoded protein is CASSYLVGAQPQHF.

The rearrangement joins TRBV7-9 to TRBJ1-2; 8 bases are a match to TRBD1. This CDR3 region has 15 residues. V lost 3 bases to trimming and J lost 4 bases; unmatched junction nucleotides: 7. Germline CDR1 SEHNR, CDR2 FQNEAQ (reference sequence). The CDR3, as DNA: TGTGCCAGCAGCTTGGATGCAGGGGGCGGCTATGGCTACACCTTC. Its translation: CASSLDAGGGYGYTF.

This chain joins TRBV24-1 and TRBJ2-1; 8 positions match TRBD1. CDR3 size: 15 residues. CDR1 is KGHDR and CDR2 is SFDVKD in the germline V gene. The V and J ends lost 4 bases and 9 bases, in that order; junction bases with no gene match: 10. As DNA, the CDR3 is TGTGCCACCAGTGAACCGATGGGACAGGTCGGTGAGCAGTTCTTC. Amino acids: CATSEPMGQVGEQFF.

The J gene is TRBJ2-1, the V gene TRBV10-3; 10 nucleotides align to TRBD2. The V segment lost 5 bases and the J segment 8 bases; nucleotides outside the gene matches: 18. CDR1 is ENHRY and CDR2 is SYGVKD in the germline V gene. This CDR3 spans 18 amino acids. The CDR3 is CAISPGSPGTSVIYEQFF. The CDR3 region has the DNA TGTGCCATCAGTCCTGGCTCTCCGGGGACTAGCGTTATCTATGAGCAGTTCTTC.

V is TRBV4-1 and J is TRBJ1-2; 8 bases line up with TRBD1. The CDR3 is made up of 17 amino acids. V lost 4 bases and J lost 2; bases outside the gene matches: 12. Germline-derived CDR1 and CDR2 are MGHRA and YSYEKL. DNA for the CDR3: TGCGCCAGCAGCCCGCTCGTAGACAGGGGATCGAACTATGGCTACACCTTC. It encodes CASSPLVDRGSNYGYTF.

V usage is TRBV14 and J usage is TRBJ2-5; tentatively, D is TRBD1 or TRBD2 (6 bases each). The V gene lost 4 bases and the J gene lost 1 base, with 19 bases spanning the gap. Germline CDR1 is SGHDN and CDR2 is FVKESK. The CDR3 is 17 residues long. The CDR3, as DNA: TGTGCCAGCAGCCGCCAGAGGAGGGGGGCCCGCCAAGAGACCCAGTACTTC. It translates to CASSRQRRGARQETQYF.

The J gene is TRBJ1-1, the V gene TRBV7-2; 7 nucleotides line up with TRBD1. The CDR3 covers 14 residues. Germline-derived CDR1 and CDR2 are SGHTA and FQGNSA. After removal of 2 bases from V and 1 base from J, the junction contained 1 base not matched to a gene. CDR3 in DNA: TGTGCCAGCAGCTTAAACAGGGGGAACACTGAAGCTTTCTTT. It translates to CASSLNRGNTEAFF.

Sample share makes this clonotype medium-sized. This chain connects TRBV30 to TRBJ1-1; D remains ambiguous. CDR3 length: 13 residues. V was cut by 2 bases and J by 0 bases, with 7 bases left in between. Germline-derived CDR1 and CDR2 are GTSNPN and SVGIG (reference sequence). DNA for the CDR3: TGTGCCTGGAGTAGGAACGTGAACACTGAAGCTTTCTTT. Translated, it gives CAWSRNVNTEAFF.

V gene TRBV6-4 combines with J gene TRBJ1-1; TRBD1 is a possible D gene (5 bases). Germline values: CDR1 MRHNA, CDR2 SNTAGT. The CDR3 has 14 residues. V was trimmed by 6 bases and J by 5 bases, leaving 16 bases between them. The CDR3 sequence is CASSSTGESTEAFF. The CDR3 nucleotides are TGTGCCAGCAGCTCAACAGGAGAGAGTACTGAAGCTTTCTTT.

The CDR3 coding sequence is TGCGCCAGCAGCCAAGTAACCTCCGCAATGGCCGGGACTGGCAATGAGCAGTTCTTC. Translation gives CASSQVTSAMAGTGNEQFF. The chain employs TRBV4-3 and TRBJ2-1; TRBD2 might be the D (6 bases). V dropped 1 base and J dropped 6 bases, with 25 bases sitting between them. The CDR3 contains 19 residues. Germline CDR1 and CDR2: LGHNA and YSLEER.

CDR3 sequence: CASSYSGLRGTDTQYF. CDR3 sequence (DNA): TGTGCCAGCAGTTATTCGGGACTTCGGGGGACAGATACGCAGTATTTT. The chain uses TRBV6-2 or TRBV6-3 and TRBJ2-3; maybe TRBD2 (6 bases). This CDR3 region has 16 residues. CDR1 MNHEY and CDR2 SVGEGT come from the germline V gene. Trimming took off 3 bases at V and 3 bases at J, with 16 bases between the two ends.

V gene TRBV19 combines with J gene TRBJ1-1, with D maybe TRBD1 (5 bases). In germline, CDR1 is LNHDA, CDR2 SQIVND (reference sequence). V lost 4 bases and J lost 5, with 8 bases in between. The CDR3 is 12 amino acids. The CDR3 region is CASSTGRTEAFF. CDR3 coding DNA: TGTGCCAGTAGTACAGGGCGAACTGAAGCTTTCTTT.

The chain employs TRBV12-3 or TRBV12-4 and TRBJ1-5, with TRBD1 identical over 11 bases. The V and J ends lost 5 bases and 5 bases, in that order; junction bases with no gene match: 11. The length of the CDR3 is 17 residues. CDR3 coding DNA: TGTGCCAGCAGTGATGCCGGGACAGGGGGTATGTATCAGCCCCAGCATTTT. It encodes CASSDAGTGGMYQPQHF.

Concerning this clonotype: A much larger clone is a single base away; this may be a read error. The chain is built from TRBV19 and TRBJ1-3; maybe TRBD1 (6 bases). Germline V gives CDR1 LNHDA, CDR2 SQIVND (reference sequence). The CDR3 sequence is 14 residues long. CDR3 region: CASSTARGGSTIYF. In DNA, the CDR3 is TGTGCCAGTAGTACCGCCAGGGGAGGAAGCACCATATATTTT.

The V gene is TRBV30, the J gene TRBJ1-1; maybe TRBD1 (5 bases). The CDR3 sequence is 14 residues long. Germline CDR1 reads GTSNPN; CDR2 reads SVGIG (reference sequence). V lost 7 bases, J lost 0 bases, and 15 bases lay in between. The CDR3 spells CASREQAMNTEAFF. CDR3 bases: TGTGCCTCCCGGGAACAGGCGATGAACACTGAAGCTTTCTTT.

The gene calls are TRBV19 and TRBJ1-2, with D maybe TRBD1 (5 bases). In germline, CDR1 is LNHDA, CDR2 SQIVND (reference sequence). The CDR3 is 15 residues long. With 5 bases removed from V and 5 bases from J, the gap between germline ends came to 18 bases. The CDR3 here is CASSPRGTELYGYTF. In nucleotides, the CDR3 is TGTGCCAGTAGTCCGCGAGGGACGGAACTATATGGCTACACCTTC.